The source of this T cell receptor beta chain is a study of OX40 agonist ivuxolimab in advanced cancers. Study details: Of the participants, roughly 40% had some prior anti-PD-1, anti-PD-L1 or anti-CTLA-4 therapy, which was allowed.

Sequenced by immunoSEQ multiplex PCR; TCRdb stores in-frame clones only, minus some. The table has under 80,000 clones, around 90% seen once. CDR1 is SGHTA and CDR2 is FQGTGA in the germline V gene. Between the trimmed V and J ends, which lost 1 base and 3 bases, there was a span of 6 bases. The CDR3 contains 13 residues. The input for sequencing was CD4+ or CD8+ T cells sorted from blood, taken in a trial of the OX40 agonist ivuxolimab. The chain is built from TRBV7-3 and TRBJ2-5; possibly TRBD1 for D (6 bases). The TCR was taken from an adult with an advanced solid tumor such as melanoma, head and neck, liver or kidney cancer. The CDR3 spells CASSLRDKETQYF. The CDR3 DNA reads TGTGCCAGCAGCTTAAGGGACAAAGAGACCCAGTACTTC.